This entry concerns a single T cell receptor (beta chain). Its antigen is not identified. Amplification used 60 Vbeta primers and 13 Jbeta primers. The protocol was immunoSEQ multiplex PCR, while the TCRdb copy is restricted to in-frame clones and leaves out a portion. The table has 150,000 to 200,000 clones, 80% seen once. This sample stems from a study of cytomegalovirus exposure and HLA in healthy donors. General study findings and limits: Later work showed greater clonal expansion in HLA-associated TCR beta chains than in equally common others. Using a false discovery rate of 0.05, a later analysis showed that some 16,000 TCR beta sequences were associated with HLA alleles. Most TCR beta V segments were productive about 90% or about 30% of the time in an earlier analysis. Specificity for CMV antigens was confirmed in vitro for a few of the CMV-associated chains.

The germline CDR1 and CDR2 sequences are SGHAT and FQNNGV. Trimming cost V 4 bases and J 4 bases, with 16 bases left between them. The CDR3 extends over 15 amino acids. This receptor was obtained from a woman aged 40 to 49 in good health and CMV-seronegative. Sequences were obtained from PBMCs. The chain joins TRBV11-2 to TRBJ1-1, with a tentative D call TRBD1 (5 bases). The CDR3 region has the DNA TGTGCCAGCAGCTGGGGGGGGAGGGCGGCCACTGAAGCTTTCTTT. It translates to CASSWGGRAATEAFF.